What follows is one TCR beta chain and its context. Its antigen is as yet unknown. Assay used: immunoSEQ multiplex PCR; TCRdb lists only in-frame clones, some missing. The sample records more than 95,000 clones, about 90% being singletons. CDR1 and CDR2 from the germline V gene are MNHEY and SMNVEV (reference sequence). The CDR3 spans 15 residues. Trimming cost V 6 bases and J 2 bases, with 17 bases left between them. This sample was taken from a study of graft-versus-host responses after intestinal transplantation. Study-wide context: In this cohort, recipients had multivisceral, liver-intestinal, or isolated intestinal transplants.

V usage is TRBV27 and J usage is TRBJ2-7; D gene ambiguous. Source: unstimulated CD4+ T cells sorted from spleen or lymph node cells, taken before intestinal transplant. This TCR derives from a human donor who received an intestinal transplant. The DNA for the CDR3 is TGTGCCAGCAGGGCGTACCCGGGCCTGACCTACGAGCAGTACTTC. This encodes CASRAYPGLTYEQYF.